This T cell receptor (beta chain) was captured by sequencing in a study of tissue T cells after allogeneic stem cell transplantation. Measured with immunoSEQ multiplex PCR; TCRdb has only the in-frame clones, and not every one. The data show approximately 12,000 clones, about 71% seen once. The CDR3 runs 17 residues. The germline V gene has CDR1 KGHSH and CDR2 LQKENI. With 2 bases clipped from V and 0 bases from J, the junction kept 8 bases outside the gene matches. Source: tissue from the right colon, taken at autopsy. V and J are TRBV18 and TRBJ1-2; 8 bases line up with TRBD1. This TCR was recovered from a woman between 18 and 50 years old with breast cancer. This chain's CDR3 is CASSPGQGLGANYGYTF. The CDR3 DNA follows: TGTGCCAGCTCACCAGGACAGGGACTCGGAGCTAACTATGGCTACACCTTC.